The 20 T cell receptor beta chains below come from one sample, sequenced in a study of memory CD4+ T cells and cytomegalovirus serostatus. Single viable CD3+CD4+CD8-CD45RO+ cells were sorted as the memory CD4+ T cells. Profiled with immunoSEQ multiplex PCR; TCRdb holds only in-frame clones, not every one. The table has around 50,000 clones, about 73% seen once. Material: memory CD4+ T cells from blood. These receptors came from an adult in good health and CMV-seronegative.

The chain recombines TRBV11-2 with TRBJ1-5, with no clear D. Deletions cut 5 bases from V and 0 bases from J, with 11 bases between. This CDR3 region has 15 residues. The V gene's germline CDR1 is SGHAT and CDR2 FQNNGV. CDR3 DNA sequence: TGTGCCAGCAGCACCGGACTGAATAGCAATCAGCCCCAGCATTTT. This translates into CASSTGLNSNQPQHF.

The chain uses TRBV28 and TRBJ2-3; 7 nucleotides line up with TRBD2. The CDR3 loop spans 13 amino acids. Per the germline V gene, CDR1 is MDHEN and CDR2 is SYDVKM. After removal of 2 bases from V and 4 bases from J, the junction contained 0 bases not matched to a gene. The CDR3: CASSLSGADTQYF. CDR3 nucleotides: TGTGCCAGCAGTTTAAGCGGGGCAGATACGCAGTATTTT.

The genes are TRBV11-2 and TRBJ2-5, with 10 nucleotides matching TRBD1. Germline V gene sequence: CDR1 SGHAT, CDR2 FQNNGV. The CDR3 covers 14 residues. The trim removed 3 bases at V and 3 bases at J, leaving 1 base unmatched. The CDR3 region is CASSLTGGEETQYF. CDR3 nucleotides: TGTGCCAGCAGCTTGACAGGGGGCGAAGAGACCCAGTACTTC. The variable domain in full, with the rest retrieved from reference TRBV11-2 and TRBJ2-5, is EAGVAQSPRYKIIEKRQSVAFWCNPISGHATLYWYQQILGQGPKLLIQFQNNGVVDDSQLPKDRFSAERLKGVDSTLKIQPAKLEDSAVYLCASSLTGGEETQYFGPGTRLLVL.

This chain uses TRBV30 with TRBJ2-7; TRBD2 matches 11 bases. The CDR3 runs 14 residues. CDR1 GTSNPN and CDR2 SVGIG come from the germline V gene (reference sequence). Germline trimming cut 5 bases from V and 3 bases from J; bases unmatched to any gene: 6. The CDR3, as DNA: TGTGCCTGGGCCGGGACTAGCGGCTACTACGAGCAGTACTTC. Its protein is CAWAGTSGYYEQYF.

The chain has TRBV2 and TRBJ2-7, with 9 positions matching TRBD1. The CDR3 covers 15 residues. V dropped 6 bases and J dropped 4; count of bases not matched to a gene: 10. In germline, CDR1 is SNHLY, CDR2 FYNNEI. CDR3 DNA sequence: TGTGCCAGCAGGGACCCGACAGGGGGTGTGTACGAGCAGTACTTC. Protein: CASRDPTGGVYEQYF.

J is TRBJ1-2 and V is TRBV19; D remains ambiguous. The CDR3 has 14 residues. Trimming left V 0 bases short and J 0 bases short, with 5 bases between. Germline V gene data show CDR1 as LNHDA and CDR2 as SQIVND (reference sequence). The CDR3 DNA is TGTGCCAGTAGTATAGATCCAGCTAACTATGGCTACACCTTC. It encodes CASSIDPANYGYTF.

The chain joins TRBV30 to TRBJ2-1, with 7 bases matching TRBD1. CDR3 length: 13 amino acids. Per the germline V gene, CDR1 is GTSNPN and CDR2 is SVGIG (reference sequence). CDR3 loop: CALTGHSHDEQFF. The CDR3 nucleotides are TGTGCTTTGACAGGGCATAGTCATGATGAGCAGTTCTTC.

The chain has TRBV5-4 and TRBJ2-1, with 10 bases aligning to TRBD1. The J segment lost 1 base and the V segment lost 3 bases, leaving 4 bases of the junction unmatched. Germline V gives CDR1 SGHNT, CDR2 YYREEE (reference sequence). This CDR3 is 16 amino acids long. The CDR3: CASSSRDRGSYNEQFF. Written as DNA, the CDR3 is TGTGCCAGCAGCTCGCGGGACAGGGGTTCCTACAATGAGCAGTTCTTC.

This clone appeared a single time. V gene TRBV18 combines with J gene TRBJ2-1, with 12 bases identical to TRBD2. Trimming at V came to 2 bases and at J to 10 bases, leaving 9 bases not matched to a gene. The CDR3 has 16 residues. The germline gives CDR1 KGHSH, CDR2 LQKENI. The CDR3 bases are TGTGCCAGCTCACCAAGGACTAGCGGGAACCCAGGGGAGCAGTTCTTC. Residues: CASSPRTSGNPGEQFF.

The chain couples TRBV5-4 to TRBJ1-3, with 7 bases lining up with TRBD1. From germline, CDR1 is SGHNT and CDR2 YYREEE (reference sequence). This CDR3 spans 16 amino acids. Unmatched junction bases numbered 9, after V lost 4 bases and J lost 2 bases. The CDR3 DNA sequence: TGTGCCAGCAGCCCCCGACAGGGAGAGCCTGGAAACACCATATATTTT. This translates into CASSPRQGEPGNTIYF.

V gene TRBV9 combines with J gene TRBJ1-1; D call uncertain. The V end was cut by 5 bases, the J end by 6 bases, with 20 bases between. Per the germline V gene, CDR1 is SGDLS and CDR2 is YYNGEE. The CDR3 runs 15 residues. In nucleotides, the CDR3 is TGTGCCAGCAGAACTACAACCCTGAGGGCATCTGAAGCTTTCTTT. Translated: CASRTTTLRASEAFF.

The chain carries TRBV6-5 and TRBJ2-1, with D unclear. Looked up from germline, CDR1 is MNHEY and CDR2 is SVGAGI. V lost 6 bases and J 7 bases, leaving 7 bases between the germline ends. The CDR3 has 11 amino acids. This CDR3 is CASSRKNEQFF. CDR3 in DNA: TGTGCCAGCAGCAGAAAAAATGAGCAGTTCTTC.

The chain has TRBV10-1 and TRBJ2-2; 7 bases line up with TRBD1. Per germline, CDR1 WNHNN and CDR2 SYGVQD (reference sequence). The CDR3 is 14 amino acids. V gave up 7 bases and J gave up 1 base; unmatched junction bases: 3. As DNA, the CDR3 is TGCGCCAGCAACTCAGGGGGGAACACCGGGGAGCTGTTTTTT. Protein: CASNSGGNTGELFF.

The rearrangement joins TRBV5-1 to TRBJ2-3; D not certain. Germline V gives CDR1 SGHRS, CDR2 YFSETQ. V gave up 6 bases and J gave up 2 bases, with 13 bases separating them. The CDR3 is 14 amino acids. As DNA, the CDR3 is TGCGCCAGCACCCCGGACCGGATCACAGATACGCAGTATTTT. It is translated as CASTPDRITDTQYF.

The chain employs TRBV2 and TRBJ1-2; 9 bases match TRBD1. V was pared by 4 bases and J by 4 bases, with 4 bases of the junction left unmatched. This CDR3 spans 14 amino acids. The germline gives CDR1 SNHLY, CDR2 FYNNEI. This CDR3 is CASSVGQGGYGYTF. CDR3 nucleotide sequence: TGTGCCAGCAGTGTGGGACAGGGTGGCTATGGCTACACCTTC.

In its sample, this clone was seen a few times. The J gene is TRBJ1-2, the V gene TRBV10-2, with TRBD1 matching over 10 bases. Germline CDR1 WSHSY, CDR2 SAAADI. V was clipped by 0 bases and J by 2 bases; unmatched bases: 3. The CDR3 totals 16 residues. CDR3 in amino acids: CASSESRGQGNYGYTF. CDR3 sequence (DNA): TGCGCCAGCAGTGAGTCTAGGGGACAGGGGAACTATGGCTACACCTTC.

CDR3 in DNA: TGTGCCAGCTCACCAGGGAGTCGCAGGCTGGTATATGGCTACACCTTC. Amino acids: CASSPGSRRLVYGYTF. The gene calls are TRBV18 and TRBJ1-2; D is uncertain. Germline V CDR1 and CDR2: KGHSH, LQKENI. The CDR3 covers 16 residues. Trimming left V 2 bases short and J 5 bases short, with 18 bases between.

The chain is built from TRBV5-1 and TRBJ2-2; the match to TRBD2 covers 12 bases. V lost 6 bases and J lost 4; bases outside the gene matches: 10. Germline-derived CDR1 and CDR2 are SGHRS and YFSETQ. CDR3 length: 17 residues. CDR3 amino acids: CASKPPSGRASTGELFF. The CDR3 nucleotides read TGCGCCAGCAAACCCCCTAGCGGGAGGGCGAGCACCGGGGAGCTGTTTTTT.

This chain uses TRBV28 with TRBJ1-1; 7 bases match TRBD1. Germline values: CDR1 MDHEN, CDR2 SYDVKM. This CDR3 is 12 amino acids long. The V gene end was trimmed by 7 bases and the J gene end by 3 bases; junction bases not matched to a gene: 2. The CDR3 DNA reads TGTGCCAGCATAACAGGGGACACTGAAGCTTTCTTT. It is translated as CASITGDTEAFF.

The CDR3 DNA sequence: TGCGCCAGCAGCTTGGTTCTCGGAGGTCGCGAGCAGTACTTC. Translating it yields CASSLVLGGREQYF. The chain couples TRBV5-1 to TRBJ2-7; D might be TRBD2 (5 bases). The germline gives CDR1 SGHRS, CDR2 YFSETQ. The CDR3 has 14 residues. V lost 0 bases and J lost 6, with 13 bases in between.